This TCR beta chain came from a study of early T cells in non-severe SARS-CoV-2 infection (dated by TCRdb to the early 2020s). About the full investigation: Because TCR sequencing was done on bulk RNA from unsorted whole blood, the alpha and beta chains could not be paired. Here is what the overall study found, with its caveats: Matching against VDJdb was skewed toward anti-spike CD8 responses, likely underestimated virus-specific expansions, and missed private and CD4 specificities.

This was a case-control study nested in a cohort of healthcare workers in London, UK, who had nasopharyngeal swab PCR tests and blood samples taken every week. Healthcare workers were recruited between 23 and 31 March 2020, during the week of the UK lockdown, and were followed weekly for up to roughly 16 weeks. The CDR3 covers 14 residues, taking in both the cysteine and the phenylalanine. The retained sequence is limited to the CDR3, 42 bases, with the frame set at the first base. Trimming removed 3 bases from V and 3 bases from J, leaving 13 bases between the germline ends. CDR1 and CDR2 are drawn from the germline V gene (reference sequence): DFQATT, SNEGSKA. Libraries came from 5' RACE. The sequencer was a NextSeq 500. To correct for sequencing error and PCR bias, the TCR library protocol tagged individual cDNA molecules with unique molecular identifiers. Both TCR alpha and beta chains were sequenced, and tight co-correlation was observed between alpha and beta sequence abundances in each sample. The authors processed their data as follows. Decombinator V4 was used to annotate the V gene, J gene and CDR3 of the TCR sequences. Expanded TCRs were defined as changing significantly between any two time points under a Poisson model with p below 0.0001. Abundances of TCRs were expressed as counts per million after normalisation to the total number of TCRs sequenced in each sample. TRAV1-2 paired with TRAJ12, TRAJ20 or TRAJ33 defined MAIT TCRs, while TRAV10 paired with TRAJ18 defined iNKT TCRs. VDJdb, accessed 1 November 2021, was searched for CMV, EBV and SARS-CoV-2 annotated TCRs, excluding TCRs annotated for multiple antigens. TCRdb itself trimmed the public reads at Q25 with fastp, ran MiXCR and retained productive beta chains. Every CDR3 protein is listed once, alongside the most common genes and DNA of its rows. The authors' filters were not applied to this entry. Counted in this sample were tens of thousands of distinct CDR3 sequences; 14% of them appeared once. The ten largest clones add up to 6.1% of the sample.

This clonotype has more than one count but fewer than ten. The antigen it binds to is not known. It has no much larger one-base neighbor in the sample; base qualities were not kept. In this chain, TRBV20-1 is recombined with TRBJ2-3, with the D gene uncertain. The TCR originated in an adult who was a healthcare worker with PCR-confirmed SARS-CoV-2 infection or an uninfected control (not recorded which). The source material was whole blood. The encoded CDR3 is CSARWSMGTDTQYF. Read as DNA, the sequence is TGCAGTGCTAGGTGGTCTATGGGTACAGATACGCAGTATTTT.